This T cell receptor beta chain was observed in a study of OX40 agonist ivuxolimab in advanced cancers. Data came from immunoSEQ multiplex PCR; TCRdb stores just in-frame clones and leaves some out. Altogether around 62,000 clones are present, about 77% being singletons, with the ten largest covering 1.6%. The V gene's germline CDR1 is ENHRY and CDR2 SYGVKD. There are 14 residues in the CDR3. Trimming shortened V by 11 bases and J by 0 bases, and 14 bases separated the two germline ends. This receptor was identified in an adult with an advanced solid tumor such as melanoma, head and neck, liver or kidney cancer. Sequenced here: CD4+ or CD8+ T cells sorted from blood, sampled in a trial of the OX40 agonist ivuxolimab. The chain employs TRBV10-3 and TRBJ2-1, with D maybe TRBD2 (6 bases). CDR3 sequence reads: CAASPGDSYNEQFF. The CDR3 bases are TGTGCCGCCAGCCCGGGGGACTCCTACAATGAGCAGTTCTTC.